One T cell receptor beta chain is described in this entry. Its matching antigen is unknown. Germline CDR1 and CDR2: SGDLS and YYNGEE. CDR3 length: 15 residues. J gave up 7 bases and V 2 bases, and 7 bases lay outside the gene matches. This record comes from a study of blood T cells in healthy people across ages. Whole-study results and caveats: Age showed a roughly linear inverse relationship with TCR beta diversity per million T cells. Diversity figures based on one million T cells were deemed too low. The unknown donor CMV status may have confounded expanded clonotype changes.

The use of a sample-barcoded 5' primer and a J-beta primer mix characterized a second PCR of roughly 6 to 11 cycles. TCRdb used MiXCR to reprocess the 5' RACE reads, holding one entry per CDR3 protein. The sample gives approximately 770,000 distinct CDR3 sequences, roughly 64% of which show up once; roughly 22% is in the top ten. Sample: blood. The rearrangement joins TRBV9 to TRBJ2-1; 9 positions match TRBD1. This clonotype was obtained from a man aged 25-45 years in good health. CDR3 nucleotide sequence: TGTGCCAGCAGCGTTACTGGACAGGGGAGGAATGAGCAGTTCTTC. Protein sequence: CASSVTGQGRNEQFF.